This TCR beta chain was profiled in a study of T cell repertoires in cytomegalovirus infection. Turning to the study itself: Both CMV infection and a matching HLA type were indicated by public TCR beta signatures.

Whole-study results and caveats: The response measured ex vivo was dominated by TCR beta clonotypes (HLA-C-restricted and CMV-specific). Totalled public TCR beta family frequency picked out people who carried CMV plus the relevant HLA.

TCRdb analysed the reads with MiXCR anew, one entry per CDR3 protein. The top ten clones hold 12% of a sample with fewer than 350,000 distinct CDR3 sequences, roughly 16% of them seen once. There are a few counts of this clonotype. Antigen specificity is unknown. CDR1 and CDR2 (germline): PRHDT, FYEKMQ (reference sequence). The CDR3 runs 13 residues. V lost 6 bases and J lost 5, with 13 bases in between. The V gene is TRBV13, the J gene TRBJ1-1, with a possible D match to TRBD1 (6 bases). Sequenced sample: PBMCs. The origin of this receptor is a human donor in good health (CMV status not recorded). Some clones in this sample may be carry-over from other donors' samples. CDR3 residues: CASRTGSWTEAFF. The DNA of the CDR3 is TGTGCCAGCAGAACAGGGTCTTGGACTGAAGCTTTCTTT.